This T cell receptor beta chain is from a study of CD8 T cells in ankylosing spondylitis. There are many counts of this clonotype. What it binds is unknown. Regarding the study as a whole: What appeared characteristic of ankylosing spondylitis blood was a TCR beta motif of under 10 highly homologous variants.

Quantitative molecular-barcoded 5'-RACE generated the TCR beta libraries. Using its own MiXCR run on the 5' RACE reads, TCRdb lists one record per CDR3 protein. The sample contains fewer than 550,000 distinct CDR3 sequences, 5.3% of which appear only once. The CDR3 covers 13 residues. Trimming left V 2 bases short and J 3 bases short, with 6 bases between. This sequence joins TRBV12-3 or TRBV12-4 and TRBJ2-3; D not resolved. The sequenced material came from blood, either unsorted or a sorted T cell fraction (not recorded which). The receptor was derived from a male donor with ankylosing spondylitis. CDR3 sequence reads: CASSLPVTDTQYF. Written as DNA, the CDR3 is TGTGCCAGCAGTTTACCCGTGACAGATACGCAGTATTTT.